These 8 T cell receptor beta chains came from one sample sequenced in a study of vaccination effects on CD4 cells after COVID-19. Pools of viral peptides were used by the ViraFEST assay to expand antigen-specific CD4+ T cells ahead of sequencing. Upon completion of under eleven days in culture, CD4+ T cells were isolated. Vaccine recipients, nucleocapsid antibody negative, had no prior SARS-CoV-2 infection. The repertoire was sequenced with immunoSEQ multiplex PCR; TCRdb's copy has only in-frame clones and lacks some. The sample lists fewer than 30,000 clones; about 81% were seen once. For these receptors, no antigen is known. Sequencing used CD4+ T cells from PBMCs cultured with SARS-CoV-2 spike peptides, obtained before COVID-19 vaccination. The receptors stem from a human donor who received a COVID-19 vaccine.

V usage is TRBV24-1 and J usage is TRBJ2-3; 8 bases fit TRBD2. With V trimmed by 4 bases and J by 11 bases, 10 bases remained unmatched. Germline CDR1 reads KGHDR; CDR2 reads SFDVKD. The CDR3 sequence is 14 residues long. The CDR3 reads CATSESQAGARQYF. The CDR3 DNA is TGTGCCACCAGTGAAAGCCAAGCGGGGGCCCGGCAGTATTTT.

This clone was detected once. V is TRBV6-5 and J is TRBJ1-3; possibly TRBD1 for D (5 bases). The CDR3 is 15 residues long. Germline CDR1 and CDR2: MNHEY and SVGAGI. V was cut by 4 bases and J by 4 bases, with 14 bases left in between. The CDR3 sequence is CASSSRPSGGNTIYF. The DNA for the CDR3 is TGTGCCAGCAGTTCCCGACCCTCAGGGGGAAACACCATATATTTT.

This clone occurred a few times. The J gene is TRBJ2-7, the V gene TRBV5-4; 8 nucleotides agree with TRBD1. Germline CDR1 SGHNT, CDR2 YYREEE (reference sequence). V dropped 3 bases and J dropped 3; count of bases not matched to a gene: 5. This CDR3 is 14 amino acids long. This CDR3 is CASSSRDRNYEQYF. CDR3 nucleotide sequence: TGTGCCAGCAGCTCCCGGGACAGGAACTACGAGCAGTACTTC. The full variable domain, in which reference TRBV5-4 and TRBJ2-7 provide the parts outside the CDR3, is ETGVTQSPTHLIKTRGQQVTLRCSSQSGHNTVSWYQQALGQGPQFIFQYYREEENGRGNFPPRFSGLQFPNYSSELNVNALELDDSALYLCASSSRDRNYEQYFGPGTRLTVT.

This sequence joins TRBV29-1 and TRBJ1-2; 10 positions match TRBD1. The CDR3 is 17 residues long. Germline loops: CDR1 SQVTM, CDR2 ANQGSEA. J was trimmed by 0 bases and V by 6 bases; bases with no gene match: 13. For the CDR3, the DNA is TGCAGCGTGCGGACAGGGGGAGGTATGGCCACTAACTATGGCTACACCTTC. It yields the protein CSVRTGGGMATNYGYTF.

This clone appeared a few times. The rearrangement joins TRBV5-1 to TRBJ1-2; TRBD1 aligns across 7 bases. The trim removed 0 bases at V and 5 bases at J, leaving 1 base unmatched. This CDR3 comprises 13 residues. Germline values: CDR1 SGHRS, CDR2 YFSETQ. Written as DNA, the CDR3 is TGCGCCAGCAGCTTGGACAGGGGTTATGGCTACACCTTC. Translation: CASSLDRGYGYTF.

This clone was observed a single time. V is TRBV4-3 and J is TRBJ1-1; 7 bases are shared with TRBD1. Germline V CDR1 and CDR2: LGHNA, YSLEER. CDR3 length: 16 amino acids. Germline trimming cut 0 bases from V and 4 bases from J; bases unmatched to any gene: 8. The CDR3 loop reads CASSQDPQGGPTEAFF. The CDR3 nucleotides are TGCGCCAGCAGCCAAGACCCCCAGGGGGGGCCCACTGAAGCTTTCTTT.

This chain uses TRBV2 with TRBJ2-1; a weak D match, TRBD1 (5 bases). CDR1 is SNHLY and CDR2 is FYNNEI in the germline V gene. The V gene lost 6 bases and the J gene lost 7 bases, with 19 bases spanning the gap. This CDR3 region has 15 residues. Written as DNA, the CDR3 is TGTGCCAGCAGAAGGACAAGGGGCGAACAAAATGAGCAGTTCTTC. Its translation: CASRRTRGEQNEQFF.

The table lists this clone with a few counts. The chain employs TRBV30 and TRBJ1-4; maybe TRBD1 (6 bases). The CDR3 extends over 13 amino acids. The germline V and J ends were trimmed by 2 bases and 8 bases, with 12 bases remaining between them. CDR1 and CDR2 from the germline V gene are GTSNPN and SVGIG (reference sequence). The CDR3 sequence: CAWSQGLGEKLFF. The CDR3 region has the DNA TGTGCCTGGAGTCAGGGGCTAGGGGAAAAACTGTTTTTT.